This T cell receptor (beta chain) was recovered during a study of blood T cell repertoires in COVID-19. Study in general: Specimens from acute and convalescent COVID-19 originated in the United States, Italy and Spain. PBMCs, B-cell-depleted T cells, or T cells provided the cDNA or gDNA that made up the material.

Trimming shortened V by 0 bases and J by 3 bases, and 6 bases separated the two germline ends. Germline lookup yields CDR1 MNHEY and CDR2 SVGEGT. There are 15 residues in the CDR3. Clones were sequenced by immunoSEQ multiplex PCR, and TCRdb holds only the in-frame ones, with some missing. This table has 210,000 or so clones, 89% appearing once. Points on this clone: Other DNA variants within this sample encode the same CDR3.

This rearrangement joins TRBV6-2 or TRBV6-3 to TRBJ1-6; a possible D gene is TRBD1 (5 bases). Material for sequencing was peripheral blood. The sequence was collected from a woman aged 40 to 55 with acute or convalescent COVID-19. The CDR3 is CASSYSGHYNSPLHF. CDR3 in DNA: TGTGCCAGCAGTTACTCGGGGCACTATAATTCACCCCTCCACTTT.